The clone carrying this T cell receptor (beta chain) came up many times. TCRdb fed the 5' RACE reads into MiXCR, producing one record per CDR3 protein. The data show more than 350,000 distinct CDR3 sequences, under 14% seen once. Germline trimming cut 5 bases from V and 5 bases from J; bases unmatched to any gene: 10. CDR1 is SGHKS and CDR2 is YYEKEE in the germline V gene (reference sequence). The CDR3 has 14 amino acids. The data belong to a study of T cells after yellow fever vaccination. The sequencing here drew on PBMCs, taken on the day of the first yellow fever vaccination. The sequence was collected from a man between 18 and 35 years old who received the YFV17D yellow fever vaccine. The V call is TRBV5-5, the J call TRBJ2-7; TRBD1 matches at 7 bases. CDR3 sequence: CASSFSGTANEQYV. In DNA, the CDR3 is TGTGCCAGCAGTTTTTCCGGGACAGCGAACGAGCAGTACGTC.